A selection of T cell receptor beta chains follows, all from one sample in a study of cytomegalovirus exposure and HLA in healthy donors. Sequenced by immunoSEQ multiplex PCR; TCRdb stores in-frame clones only, minus some. The data contain fewer than 200,000 clones, roughly 86% of them singletons. Sequenced material: PBMCs. These receptor sequences come from a man aged 18-30 years in good health and CMV-seropositive. Each CDR3 is given with its conserved first and last residue. Each record gives: D gene, V gene, J gene, clone size, CDR3 protein, CDR3 DNA. The D gene is left open where the match is weak. Rows may omit the clone size; those that give it use once, few, many or a size class.

TRBD2	TRBV7-2	TRBJ2-1	.	CASNPLWREKSWHEQFF	TGTGCCAGCAACCCCTTGTGGCGGGAGAAGTCGTGGCATGAGCAGTTCTTC
TRBD2	TRBV19	TRBJ2-3	.	CASRQRERGDTQYF	TGTGCCAGTAGACAGCGGGAGCGGGGAGATACGCAGTATTTT
TRBD2	TRBV5-1	TRBJ2-3	once	CASSLGAGGPADTQYF	TGCGCCAGCAGCTTGGGAGCGGGAGGGCCCGCAGATACGCAGTATTTT
.	TRBV11-2	TRBJ2-2	.	CASSLGTGAGELFF	TGTGCCAGCAGCTTAGGTACTGGTGCCGGGGAGCTGTTTTTT
.	TRBV4-1	TRBJ2-7	.	CASSQGGVYEQYF	TGCGCCAGCAGCCAGGGCGGGGTGTACGAGCAGTACTTC
.	TRBV10-3	TRBJ1-4	.	CAISDQGRNEKLFF	TGTGCCATCAGTGATCAGGGGAGAAATGAAAAACTGTTTTTT
.	TRBV14	TRBJ2-2	.	CASSQVPAGTGELFF	TGTGCCAGCAGCCAGGTTCCCGCCGGCACCGGGGAGCTGTTTTTT
TRBD1	TRBV6-5	TRBJ2-7	.	CASSRGRGISYEQYF	TGTGCCAGCAGTAGGGGCAGGGGGATCTCCTACGAGCAGTACTTC
TRBD1	TRBV20-1	TRBJ1-1	.	CSATGGTEAFF	TGCAGTGCTACAGGGGGCACTGAAGCTTTCTTT
.	TRBV19	TRBJ1-5	.	CASSVRFNQPQHF	TGTGCCAGTAGTGTGAGGTTCAATCAGCCCCAGCATTTT
TRBD1	TRBV2	TRBJ2-2	once	CASRPHRGLNTGELFF	TGTGCCAGCAGGCCTCACAGGGGCTTAAACACCGGGGAGCTGTTTTTT
TRBD1	TRBV15	TRBJ1-1	.	CATSRTGAGTEAFF	TGTGCCACCAGCAGAACAGGGGCAGGCACTGAAGCTTTCTTT
.	TRBV5-5	TRBJ1-1	.	CASSLGSLRGSGYTEAFF	TGTGCCAGCAGCTTAGGTTCCCTCCGGGGGAGTGGGTACACTGAAGCTTTCTTT
TRBD2	TRBV7-2	TRBJ2-1	.	CASSSRTSGKWVDEQFF	TGTGCCAGCAGCTCTCGGACTAGCGGAAAATGGGTCGATGAGCAGTTCTTC
.	TRBV4-1	TRBJ2-7	.	CASSQVSRAYEQYF	TGCGCCAGCAGCCAAGTATCGCGGGCCTACGAGCAGTACTTC
.	TRBV4-1	TRBJ2-4	.	CASSQPGGALTKNIQYF	TGCGCCAGCAGCCAACCCGGGGGAGCGTTAACCAAAAACATTCAGTACTTC
TRBD1	TRBV5-8	TRBJ1-2	.	CASSLGQGAGGYTF	TGTGCCAGCAGCTTGGGACAGGGGGCTGGTGGCTACACCTTC
.	TRBV19	TRBJ2-2	.	CASSINRVNTGELFF	TGTGCCAGTAGTATTAATCGGGTGAACACCGGGGAGCTGTTTTTT
TRBD1	TRBV5-1	TRBJ2-3	once	CASSGDRDLTDTQYF	TGCGCCAGCAGCGGGGACAGAGACCTCACAGATACGCAGTATTTT
TRBD2	TRBV11-1	TRBJ2-1	.	CASSLGLAPNNEQFF	TGTGCCAGCAGCCTGGGACTAGCGCCCAACAATGAGCAGTTCTTC
.	TRBV20-1	TRBJ2-3	.	CSGGTPDTQYF	TGCAGTGGGGGGACTCCCGATACGCAGTATTTT
.	TRBV27	TRBJ1-2	.	CASSPETASNYGYTF	TGTGCCAGCAGTCCAGAGACAGCCTCTAACTATGGCTACACCTTC
.	TRBV6-1	TRBJ1-2	once	CASSEARQISGYTF	TGTGCCAGCAGTGAAGCGCGGCAAATAAGTGGCTACACCTTC
TRBD1	TRBV27	TRBJ1-4	.	CASRPGQFEKLFF	TGTGCCAGCAGGCCGGGACAGTTTGAAAAACTGTTTTTT
TRBD2	TRBV7-9	TRBJ2-1	.	CASSFRTSRTSGSYNEQFF	TGTGCCAGCAGCTTCCGTACATCCAGGACTAGCGGGAGTTACAATGAGCAGTTCTTC
.	TRBV10-3	TRBJ2-1	.	CAISDTSSYNEQFF	TGTGCCATCAGTGACACGAGCTCCTACAATGAGCAGTTCTTC
.	TRBV30	TRBJ2-1	.	CAWMEGQTSYNEQFF	TGTGCCTGGATGGAAGGACAGACTTCCTACAATGAGCAGTTCTTC
TRBD2	TRBV25-1	TRBJ2-2	.	CASSGTPGLADNTGELFF	TGTGCCAGCAGTGGAACGCCAGGGCTAGCGGACAACACCGGGGAGCTGTTTTTT
TRBD2	TRBV7-8	TRBJ2-7	.	CASSLGGGVYEQYF	TGTGCCAGCAGCTTAGGCGGGGGAGTCTACGAGCAGTACTTC
TRBD1	TRBV10-3	TRBJ1-4	.	CAISAGTGWEKLFF	TGTGCCATCAGTGCGGGGACAGGCTGGGAAAAACTGTTTTTT
.	TRBV9	TRBJ1-2	.	CASSPLWGRDYGYTF	TGTGCCAGCAGCCCGCTTTGGGGGCGCGACTATGGCTACACCTTC
TRBD1	TRBV5-1	TRBJ2-1	once	CASSSRDRSYNEQFF	TGCGCCAGCAGCTCCCGGGACAGATCTTACAATGAGCAGTTCTTC
TRBD1	TRBV7-9	TRBJ1-1	once	CASSPRQGMNTEAFF	TGTGCCAGCAGCCCTAGACAGGGGATGAACACTGAAGCTTTCTTT
TRBD1	TRBV27	TRBJ1-5	.	CASSSGTGGQPQHF	TGTGCCAGCAGTTCCGGGACAGGGGGGCAGCCCCAGCATTTT
TRBD1	TRBV4-1	TRBJ1-5	.	CASSRQGAGQPQHF	TGCGCCAGCAGTAGGCAGGGGGCAGGGCAGCCCCAGCATTTT
.	TRBV28	TRBJ2-1	.	CASSFLYNEQFF	TGTGCCAGCAGTTTTCTCTACAATGAGCAGTTCTTC
TRBD1	TRBV4-1	TRBJ2-7	.	CASSQLRDSARYEQYF	TGCGCCAGCAGCCAACTTAGGGACAGCGCAAGATACGAGCAGTACTTC
TRBD2	TRBV5-4	TRBJ2-2	once	CASSLSLAGTNTGELFF	TGTGCCAGCAGCTTGTCGTTAGCGGGGACGAACACCGGGGAGCTGTTTTTT
TRBD2	TRBV14	TRBJ2-7	.	CASSQVTSGRADYEQYF	TGTGCCAGCAGCCAAGTTACTAGCGGGAGGGCCGACTACGAGCAGTACTTC
.	TRBV11-3	TRBJ2-5	.	CASSLVSGSETQYF	TGTGCCAGCAGCTTAGTTTCAGGGTCGGAGACCCAGTACTTC
TRBD1	TRBV27	TRBJ2-2	.	CASSLSTGSVRELFF	TGTGCCAGCAGTTTATCGACAGGGAGCGTTCGGGAGCTGTTTTTT
.	TRBV18	TRBJ1-1	.	CASSPRISDMNTEAFF	TGTGCCAGCTCACCCCGCATTTCAGATATGAACACTGAAGCTTTCTTT
TRBD2	TRBV6-1	TRBJ2-1	.	CASSALAASYNEQFF	TGTGCCAGCAGTGCACTAGCGGCCTCCTACAATGAGCAGTTCTTC
TRBD1	TRBV18	TRBJ2-3	once	CASSGTGADTQYF	TGTGCCAGCTCCGGGACAGGGGCAGATACGCAGTATTTT
TRBD2	TRBV14	TRBJ2-1	.	CASSPPGLAGGRSYNEQFF	TGTGCCAGCAGTCCCCCGGGACTAGCGGGAGGGCGCTCCTACAATGAGCAGTTCTTC
TRBD1	TRBV4-1	TRBJ1-2	.	CASSQVQGQRANYGYTF	TGCGCCAGCAGCCAAGTTCAGGGACAGCGCGCTAACTATGGCTACACCTTC
.	TRBV9	TRBJ2-3	.	CASASDSSTDTQYF	TGTGCCAGCGCCAGCGATTCAAGCACAGATACGCAGTATTTT
TRBD2	TRBV18	TRBJ2-2	.	CASSPRSGTGNTGELFF	TGTGCCAGCTCACCACGAAGCGGGACCGGTAACACCGGGGAGCTGTTTTTT
.	TRBV29-1	TRBJ2-1	.	CSVEDRWESYNEQFF	TGCAGCGTTGAAGACAGATGGGAGTCCTACAATGAGCAGTTCTTC
TRBD2	TRBV11-2	TRBJ2-1	.	CASSFPGLAGANEQFF	TGTGCCAGCAGCTTCCCGGGACTAGCGGGAGCCAATGAGCAGTTCTTC